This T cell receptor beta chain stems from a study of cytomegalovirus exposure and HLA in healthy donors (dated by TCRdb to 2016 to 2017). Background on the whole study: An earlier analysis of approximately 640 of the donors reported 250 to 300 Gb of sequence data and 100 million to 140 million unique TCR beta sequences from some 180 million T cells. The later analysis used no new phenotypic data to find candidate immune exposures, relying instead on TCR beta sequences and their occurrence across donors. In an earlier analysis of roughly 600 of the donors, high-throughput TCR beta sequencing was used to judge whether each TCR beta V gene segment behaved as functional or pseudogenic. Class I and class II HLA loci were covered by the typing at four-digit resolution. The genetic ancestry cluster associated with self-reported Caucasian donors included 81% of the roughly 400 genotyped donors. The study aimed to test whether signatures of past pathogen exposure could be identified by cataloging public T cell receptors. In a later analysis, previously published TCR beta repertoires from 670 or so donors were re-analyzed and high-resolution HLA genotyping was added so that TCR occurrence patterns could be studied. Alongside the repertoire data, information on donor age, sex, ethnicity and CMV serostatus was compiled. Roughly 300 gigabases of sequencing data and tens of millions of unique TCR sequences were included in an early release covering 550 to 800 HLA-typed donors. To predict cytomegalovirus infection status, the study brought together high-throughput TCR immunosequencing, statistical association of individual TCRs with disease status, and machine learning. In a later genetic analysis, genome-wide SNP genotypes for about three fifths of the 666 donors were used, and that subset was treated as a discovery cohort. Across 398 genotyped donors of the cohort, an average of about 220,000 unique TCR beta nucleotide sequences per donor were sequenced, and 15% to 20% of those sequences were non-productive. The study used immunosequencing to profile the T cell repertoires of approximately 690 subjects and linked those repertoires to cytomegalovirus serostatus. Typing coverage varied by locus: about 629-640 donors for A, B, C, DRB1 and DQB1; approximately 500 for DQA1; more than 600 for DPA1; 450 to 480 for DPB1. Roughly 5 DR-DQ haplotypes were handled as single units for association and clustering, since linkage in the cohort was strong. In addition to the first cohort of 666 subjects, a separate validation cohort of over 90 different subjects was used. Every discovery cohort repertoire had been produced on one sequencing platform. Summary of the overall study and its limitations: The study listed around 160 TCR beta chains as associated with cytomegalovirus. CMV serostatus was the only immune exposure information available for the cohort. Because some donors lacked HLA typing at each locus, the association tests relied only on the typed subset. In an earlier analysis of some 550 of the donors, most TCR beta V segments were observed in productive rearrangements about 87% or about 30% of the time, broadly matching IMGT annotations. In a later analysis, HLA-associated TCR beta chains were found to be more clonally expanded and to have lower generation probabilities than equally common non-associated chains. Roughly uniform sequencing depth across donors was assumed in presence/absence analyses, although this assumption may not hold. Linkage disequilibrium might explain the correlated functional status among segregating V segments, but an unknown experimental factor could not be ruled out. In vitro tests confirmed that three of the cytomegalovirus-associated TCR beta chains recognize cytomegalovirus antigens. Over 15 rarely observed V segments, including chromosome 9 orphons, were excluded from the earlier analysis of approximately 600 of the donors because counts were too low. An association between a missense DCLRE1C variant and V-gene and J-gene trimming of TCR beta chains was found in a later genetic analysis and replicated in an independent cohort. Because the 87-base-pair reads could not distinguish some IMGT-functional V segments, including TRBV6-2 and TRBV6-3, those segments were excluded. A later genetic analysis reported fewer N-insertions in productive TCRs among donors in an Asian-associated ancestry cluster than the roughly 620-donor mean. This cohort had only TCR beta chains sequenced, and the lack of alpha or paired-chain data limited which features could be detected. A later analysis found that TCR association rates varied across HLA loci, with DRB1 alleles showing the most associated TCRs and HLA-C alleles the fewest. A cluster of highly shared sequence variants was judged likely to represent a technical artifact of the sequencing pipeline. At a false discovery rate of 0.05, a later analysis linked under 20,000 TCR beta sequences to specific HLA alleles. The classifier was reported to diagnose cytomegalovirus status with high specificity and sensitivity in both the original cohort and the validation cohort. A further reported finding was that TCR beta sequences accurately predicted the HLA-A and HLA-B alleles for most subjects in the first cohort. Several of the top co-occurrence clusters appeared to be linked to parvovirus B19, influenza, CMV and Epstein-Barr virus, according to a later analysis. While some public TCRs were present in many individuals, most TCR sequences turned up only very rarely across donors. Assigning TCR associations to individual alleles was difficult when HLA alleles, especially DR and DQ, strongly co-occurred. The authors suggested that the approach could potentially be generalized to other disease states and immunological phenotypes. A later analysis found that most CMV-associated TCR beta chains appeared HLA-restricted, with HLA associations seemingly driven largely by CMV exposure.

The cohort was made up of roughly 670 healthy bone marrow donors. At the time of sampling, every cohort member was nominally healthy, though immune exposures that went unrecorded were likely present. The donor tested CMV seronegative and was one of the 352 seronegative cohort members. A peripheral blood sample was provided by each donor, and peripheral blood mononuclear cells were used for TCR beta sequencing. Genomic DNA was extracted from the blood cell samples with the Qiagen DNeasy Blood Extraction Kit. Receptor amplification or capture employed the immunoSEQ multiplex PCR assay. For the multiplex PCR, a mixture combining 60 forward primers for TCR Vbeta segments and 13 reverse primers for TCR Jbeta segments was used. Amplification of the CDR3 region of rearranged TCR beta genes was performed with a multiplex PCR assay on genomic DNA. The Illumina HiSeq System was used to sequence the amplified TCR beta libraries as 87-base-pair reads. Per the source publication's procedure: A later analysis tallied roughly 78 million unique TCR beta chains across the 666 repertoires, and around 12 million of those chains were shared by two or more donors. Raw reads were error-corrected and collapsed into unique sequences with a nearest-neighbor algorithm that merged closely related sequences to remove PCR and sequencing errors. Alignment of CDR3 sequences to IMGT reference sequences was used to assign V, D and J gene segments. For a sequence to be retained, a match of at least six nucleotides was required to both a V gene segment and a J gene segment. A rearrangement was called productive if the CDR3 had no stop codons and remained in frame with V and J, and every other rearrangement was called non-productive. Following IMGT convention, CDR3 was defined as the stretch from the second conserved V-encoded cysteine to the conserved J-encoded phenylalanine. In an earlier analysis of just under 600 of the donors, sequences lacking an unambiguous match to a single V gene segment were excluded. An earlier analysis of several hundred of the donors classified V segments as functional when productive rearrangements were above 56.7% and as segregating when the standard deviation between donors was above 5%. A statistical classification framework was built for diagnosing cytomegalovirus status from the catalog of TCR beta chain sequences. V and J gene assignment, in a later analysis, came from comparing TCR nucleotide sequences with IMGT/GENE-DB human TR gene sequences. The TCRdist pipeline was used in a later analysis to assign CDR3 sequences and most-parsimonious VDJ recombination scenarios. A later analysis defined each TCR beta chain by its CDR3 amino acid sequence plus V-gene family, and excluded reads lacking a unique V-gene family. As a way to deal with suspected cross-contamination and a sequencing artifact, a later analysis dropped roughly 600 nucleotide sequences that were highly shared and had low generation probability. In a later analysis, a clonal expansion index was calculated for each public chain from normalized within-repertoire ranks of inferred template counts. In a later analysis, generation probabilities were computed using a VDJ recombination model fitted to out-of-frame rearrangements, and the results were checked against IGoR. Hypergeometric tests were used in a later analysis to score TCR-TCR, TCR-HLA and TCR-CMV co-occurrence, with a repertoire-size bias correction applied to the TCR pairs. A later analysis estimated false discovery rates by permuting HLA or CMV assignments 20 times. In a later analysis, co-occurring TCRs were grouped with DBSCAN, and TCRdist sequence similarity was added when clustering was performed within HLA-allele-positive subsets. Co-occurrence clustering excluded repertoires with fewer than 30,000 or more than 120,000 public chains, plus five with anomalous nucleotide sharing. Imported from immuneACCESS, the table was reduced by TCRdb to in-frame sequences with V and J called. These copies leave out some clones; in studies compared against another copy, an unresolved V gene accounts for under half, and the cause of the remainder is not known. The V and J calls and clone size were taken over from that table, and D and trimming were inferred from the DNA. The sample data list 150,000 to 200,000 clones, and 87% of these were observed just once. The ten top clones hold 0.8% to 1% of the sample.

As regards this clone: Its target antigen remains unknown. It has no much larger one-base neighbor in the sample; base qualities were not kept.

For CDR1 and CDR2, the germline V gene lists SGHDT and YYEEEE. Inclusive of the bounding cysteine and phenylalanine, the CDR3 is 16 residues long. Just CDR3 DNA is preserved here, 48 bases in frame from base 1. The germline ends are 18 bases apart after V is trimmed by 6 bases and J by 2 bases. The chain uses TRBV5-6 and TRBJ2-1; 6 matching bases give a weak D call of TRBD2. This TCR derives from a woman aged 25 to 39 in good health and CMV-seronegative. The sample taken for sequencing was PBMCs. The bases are TGTGCCAGCATCCAAAGGGTGGGGGGAGCCTACAATGAGCAGTTCTTC. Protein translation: CASIQRVGGAYNEQFF.